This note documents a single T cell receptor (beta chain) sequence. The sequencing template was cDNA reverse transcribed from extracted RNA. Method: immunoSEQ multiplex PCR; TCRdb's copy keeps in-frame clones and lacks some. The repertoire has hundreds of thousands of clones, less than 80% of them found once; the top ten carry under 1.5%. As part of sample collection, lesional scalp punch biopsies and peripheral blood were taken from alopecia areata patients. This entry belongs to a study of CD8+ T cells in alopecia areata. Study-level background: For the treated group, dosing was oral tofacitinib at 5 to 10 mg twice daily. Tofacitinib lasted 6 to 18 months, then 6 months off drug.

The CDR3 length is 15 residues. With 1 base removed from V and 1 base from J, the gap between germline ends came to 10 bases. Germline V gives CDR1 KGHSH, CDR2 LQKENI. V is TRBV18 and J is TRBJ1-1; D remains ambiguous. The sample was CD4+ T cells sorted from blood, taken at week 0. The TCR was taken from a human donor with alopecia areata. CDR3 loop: CASSPLTGENTEAFF. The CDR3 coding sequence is TGTGCCAGCTCACCACTGACGGGTGAGAACACTGAAGCTTTCTTT. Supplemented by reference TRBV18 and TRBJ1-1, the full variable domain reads NAGVMQNPRHLVRRRGQEARLRCSPMKGHSHVYWYRQLPEEGLKFMVYLQKENIIDESGMPKERFSAEFPKEGPSILRIQQVVRGDSAAYFCASSPLTGENTEAFFGQGTRLTVV.